The 32 T cell receptor beta chains presented below share a single source sample, sequenced in a study of blood T cell repertoires in COVID-19. Profiling relied on immunoSEQ multiplex PCR, and the TCRdb table lists in-frame clones only, not all of them. This sample has about 110,000 clones; roughly 85% occur once, and the top ten carry around 5.5%. What was sequenced was peripheral blood. The receptors stem from a woman aged 60-75 years with COVID-19, enrolled during active disease.

The genes are TRBV18 and TRBJ1-5; possible D gene TRBD1, 6 bases. This CDR3 has 14 amino acids. Germline CDR1 reads KGHSH; CDR2 reads LQKENI. The V and J ends lost 3 bases and 1 base respectively, with 7 bases between them. The CDR3 bases are TGTGCCAGCTCACCCGACAGGAGCAATCAGCCCCAGCATTTT. This gives the protein CASSPDRSNQPQHF.

The CDR3 sequence: CASSQVRGSYEQYF. The CDR3 nucleotides read TGTGCCAGCAGCCAGGTCCGGGGGTCCTACGAGCAGTACTTC. The chain has TRBV3-1 (or the pseudogene TRBV3-2) and TRBJ2-7; maybe TRBD2 (6 bases). Germline V gene sequence: CDR1 LGHDT, CDR2 YNNKEL (reference sequence). This CDR3 has 14 residues. V dropped 3 bases and J dropped 1 base, with 10 bases sitting between them.

The chain joins TRBV3-1 (or the pseudogene TRBV3-2) to TRBJ1-1; D gene unclear. The V end was cut by 4 bases, the J end by 4 bases, with 16 bases between. From germline, CDR1 is LGHDT and CDR2 YNNKEL (reference sequence). The CDR3 runs 15 residues. The chain's CDR3 is CASSPAGGGFTEAFF. The CDR3 DNA follows: TGTGCCAGCAGCCCTGCCGGCGGTGGGTTCACTGAAGCTTTCTTT.

The chain has TRBV19 and TRBJ1-1; D uncertain. The germline gives CDR1 LNHDA, CDR2 SQIVND (reference sequence). The CDR3 extends over 15 amino acids. Trimming took 3 bases from V and 5 from J, leaving 16 bases between them. Here the CDR3 reads CASSIGIGGSTEAFF. CDR3 nucleotide sequence: TGTGCCAGTAGTATCGGGATAGGAGGGTCGACTGAAGCTTTCTTT.

This clone has only a few counts. V is TRBV7-2 and J is TRBJ1-2; D remains unclear. The CDR3 has 15 amino acids. Germline CDR1 SGHTA, CDR2 FQGNSA. V was cut by 4 bases and J by 8 bases, with 20 bases left in between. The CDR3: CASSSTPGSTRGYTF. In DNA form, the CDR3 reads TGTGCCAGCAGCTCTACCCCGGGTTCGACTAGAGGCTACACCTTC.

The rearrangement uses TRBV4-3 and TRBJ2-1; TRBD2 matches 9 bases. Germline values: CDR1 LGHNA, CDR2 YSLEER. The CDR3 spans 17 residues. The V and J ends lost 0 bases and 4 bases, in that order; junction bases with no gene match: 7. The CDR3 bases are TGCGCCAGCAGCCAAGATAGCCCTAGCGGGGTTTACAATGAGCAGTTCTTC. It yields the protein CASSQDSPSGVYNEQFF.

The genes are TRBV5-1 and TRBJ2-1, with TRBD1 matching over 10 bases. The CDR3 sequence is 17 residues long. Germline V gene lookup returns CDR1 SGHRS and CDR2 YFSETQ. J lost 3 bases, V lost 0 bases, and 6 bases had no gene match. The CDR3 is CASSLAPGQGVYNEQFF. The CDR3 DNA sequence: TGCGCCAGCAGCTTGGCCCCCGGACAGGGGGTCTACAATGAGCAGTTCTTC.

The rearrangement joins TRBV30 to TRBJ1-2, with a possible D match to TRBD1 (5 bases). V lost 3 bases and J lost 8, with 10 bases in between. CDR3 size: 11 residues. The germline gives CDR1 GTSNPN, CDR2 SVGIG (reference sequence). The CDR3 is CAWRVRGGYTF. The CDR3 nucleotides are TGTGCCTGGAGGGTTAGGGGAGGCTACACCTTC.

The J gene is TRBJ2-3, the V gene TRBV11-3; a weak D match, TRBD1 (5 bases). The CDR3 contains 15 residues. Germline V gene sequence: CDR1 SGHNT, CDR2 YENEEA. V lost 4 bases, J lost 0 bases, and 11 bases lay in between. DNA for the CDR3: TGTGCCAGCAGCTCCAACAGGCCTAGCACAGATACGCAGTATTTT. This codes for CASSSNRPSTDTQYF.

This clone was seen more than once but under ten times. The rearrangement joins TRBV6-5 to TRBJ1-3; D not certain. This CDR3 comprises 14 residues. Looked up from germline, CDR1 is MNHEY and CDR2 is SVGAGI. The V end was cut by 4 bases, the J end by 3 bases, with 10 bases between. The chain's CDR3 is CASSWGVGGNTIYF. In DNA, the CDR3 is TGTGCCAGCAGTTGGGGAGTAGGTGGAAACACCATATATTTT.

This chain joins TRBV4-2 and TRBJ1-4; 8 bases align to TRBD1. Germline CDR1 reads LGHNA; CDR2 reads YNFKEQ. V shed 2 bases, J shed 8 bases, and the junction held 7 bases outside the gene matches. The CDR3 runs to 15 residues. The DNA of the CDR3 is TGTGCCAGCAGCCAATCCGGACAGGGTGGAGAAAAACTGTTTTTT. Translated: CASSQSGQGGEKLFF.

The rearrangement links TRBV7-6 to TRBJ2-2; 9 bases are a match to TRBD1. Germline CDR1 is SGHVS and CDR2 is FNYEAQ. The V and J ends lost 4 bases and 5 bases, in that order; junction bases with no gene match: 8. The CDR3 has 16 amino acids. The CDR3 DNA follows: TGTGCCAGCAGCTACTACAGGGGGCTCGGGACCGGGGAGCTGTTTTTT. It encodes CASSYYRGLGTGELFF.

The chain links TRBV6-5 to TRBJ2-7, with a possible D match to TRBD2 (6 bases). The V end was cut by 9 bases, the J end by 3 bases, with 21 bases between. The CDR3 spans 15 residues. Germline assignment: CDR1 MNHEY and CDR2 SVGAGI. CDR3 nucleotides: TGTGCCAGTAATGGACGGCGGGATGCATTCTACGAGCAGTACTTC. Translation: CASNGRRDAFYEQYF.

The chain joins TRBV18 to TRBJ1-1, with 7 bases that match TRBD1. CDR3 size: 17 residues. V lost 0 bases to trimming and J lost 1 base; unmatched junction nucleotides: 8. The V gene's germline CDR1 is KGHSH and CDR2 LQKENI. The CDR3 DNA follows: TGTGCCAGCTCACCACCGGATGGAGACAGGGAGAACACTGAAGCTTTCTTT. Translation: CASSPPDGDRENTEAFF.

The CDR3, as DNA: TGTGCCAGTAGTAGAGCAGGACTAGCGGGGGGGCAATACAATGAGCAGTTCTTC. The encoded protein is CASSRAGLAGGQYNEQFF. The chain combines TRBV19 with TRBJ2-1, with TRBD2 matching over 15 bases. The V segment lost 4 bases and the J segment 4 bases; nucleotides outside the gene matches: 8. The germline V gene has CDR1 LNHDA and CDR2 SQIVND (reference sequence). This CDR3 has 18 amino acids.

The chain combines TRBV2 with TRBJ1-6; D perhaps matches TRBD1 (6 bases). Germline values: CDR1 SNHLY, CDR2 FYNNEI. The CDR3 consists of 15 residues. V was shortened by 11 bases and J by 0 bases, with 14 bases between the two germline ends. For the CDR3, the DNA is TGTGCCGGACGAGGGGGGGCCTCCTATAATTCACCCCTCCACTTT. Its translation: CAGRGGASYNSPLHF.

This clone turned up a few times. The chain joins TRBV24-1 to TRBJ1-4; maybe TRBD1 (6 bases). Germline loops: CDR1 KGHDR, CDR2 SFDVKD. This CDR3 has 13 residues. With 9 bases removed from V and 8 bases from J, the gap between germline ends came to 15 bases. The CDR3, as DNA: TGTGCCACCCGAGGGGGGGCCGAAGAAAAACTGTTTTTT. This sequence encodes CATRGGAEEKLFF.

The chain recombines TRBV7-8 with TRBJ2-3; 7 positions agree with TRBD2. The CDR3 contains 16 residues. V shed 0 bases, J shed 10 bases, and the junction held 13 bases outside the gene matches. From germline, CDR1 is SGHVS and CDR2 FQNEAQ. CDR3: CASSLAVAGPGGSQYF. The DNA of the CDR3 is TGTGCCAGCAGCTTAGCGGTGGCAGGTCCCGGGGGGTCGCAGTATTTT.

The rearrangement joins TRBV5-1 to TRBJ2-7; D may be TRBD1 (6 bases). Germline CDR1 and CDR2: SGHRS and YFSETQ. The CDR3 length is 14 residues. V shed 4 bases and J shed 3 bases, with 14 bases lying between them. The CDR3 DNA sequence: TGCGCCAGCAGCCCACAGGGTGCGAACTACGAGCAGTACTTC. Its translation is CASSPQGANYEQYF.

The chain joins TRBV5-1 to TRBJ2-5, with D perhaps TRBD1 (6 bases). Germline CDR1 is SGHRS and CDR2 is YFSETQ. V lost 4 bases to trimming and J lost 5 bases, with 15 bases between them. This CDR3 is 14 amino acids long. CDR3 nucleotides: TGCGCCAGCAGCGCCGGACAGAGACAGGAGACCCAGTACTTC. Its protein product is CASSAGQRQETQYF.

V gene TRBV12-3 or TRBV12-4 combines with J gene TRBJ2-3, with TRBD2 as a possible D gene (6 bases). The CDR3 length is 11 residues. V lost 7 bases, J lost 8 bases, and 10 bases lay in between. The CDR3 DNA follows: TGTGCCAGCACCTCGGAGGGTACGCAGTATTTT. As protein: CASTSEGTQYF.

The chain has TRBV7-2 and TRBJ2-3, with D maybe TRBD2 (5 bases). The CDR3 spans 13 residues. Trimming took 5 bases from V and 5 from J, leaving 11 bases between them. Germline V CDR1 and CDR2: SGHTA, FQGNSA. The CDR3, as DNA: TGTGCCAGCAGCCCTATAGCGAAAGATACGCAGTATTTT. It encodes CASSPIAKDTQYF.

The CDR3 DNA is TGTGCCAGCAGCTTAGCAGGGACAAATAACGAGCAGTACTTC. Protein product: CASSLAGTNNEQYF. The gene calls are TRBV7-9 and TRBJ2-7, with TRBD1 as a possible D gene (6 bases). Looked up from germline, CDR1 is SEHNR and CDR2 is FQNEAQ (reference sequence). The CDR3 runs to 14 residues. The V end was cut by 0 bases, the J end by 5 bases, with 11 bases between.

The chain employs TRBV3-1 (or the pseudogene TRBV3-2) and TRBJ1-1; 7 bases align to TRBD1. There are 13 residues in the CDR3. V lost 4 bases and J lost 4; bases outside the gene matches: 3. Germline values: CDR1 LGHDT, CDR2 YNNKEL (reference sequence). CDR3 residues: CASSPTGTTEAFF. The CDR3 DNA follows: TGTGCCAGCAGCCCGACAGGGACCACTGAAGCTTTCTTT.

The chain links TRBV6-6 to TRBJ1-2; the D is unclear. V was cut by 5 bases and J by 4 bases, with 11 bases left in between. CDR1 and CDR2 from the germline V gene are MNHNY and SVGAGI (reference sequence). This CDR3 region has 13 residues. CDR3 amino acids: CASSPGRSYGYTF. CDR3 nucleotide sequence: TGTGCCAGCAGTCCCGGTCGGAGCTATGGCTACACCTTC.

The V call is TRBV9, the J call TRBJ1-5, with D uncertain. The germline CDR1 and CDR2 sequences are SGDLS and YYNGEE. Trimming took 4 bases from V and 6 from J, leaving 14 bases between them. The CDR3 contains 14 residues. CDR3 loop: CASSISRGSQPQHF. DNA for the CDR3: TGTGCCAGCAGCATCAGCCGAGGGTCTCAGCCCCAGCATTTT.

This clone showed up just once. The chain recombines TRBV24-1 with TRBJ2-1, with D possibly TRBD2 on 7 matching bases. Germline loops: CDR1 KGHDR, CDR2 SFDVKD. The CDR3 runs 16 residues. V was clipped by 3 bases and J by 4 bases, with 15 bases between them. The CDR3 region is CATSDSSGGAYNEQFF. For the CDR3, the DNA is TGTGCCACCAGTGATAGTTCGGGGGGCGCTTACAATGAGCAGTTCTTC.

A single count supports this clone. V is TRBV10-3 and J is TRBJ1-5; possible D gene TRBD1, 5 bases. CDR1 and CDR2 (germline): ENHRY, SYGVKD. V was shortened by 0 bases and J by 7 bases, with 13 bases between the two germline ends. This CDR3 comprises 15 residues. The CDR3 spells CAISESGVGGQPQHF. The CDR3 coding sequence is TGTGCCATCAGTGAGTCGGGGGTAGGAGGGCAGCCCCAGCATTTT.

The V call is TRBV12-3 or TRBV12-4, the J call TRBJ2-2; D is undetermined. This CDR3 comprises 12 residues. Between the trimmed V and J ends, which lost 5 bases and 6 bases, there was a span of 7 bases. For the CDR3, the DNA is TGTGCCAGCAGTCCAGGTGCCGGGGAGCTGTTTTTT. It specifies CASSPGAGELFF.

V gene TRBV21-1 combines with J gene TRBJ1-1. TRBV21-1 is a pseudogene. This CDR3 has 17 residues. The CDR3: CASSKVPLEAANTEAFF. For the CDR3, the DNA is TGTGCCAGCAGCAAAGTACCCCTCGAGGCGGCCAACACTGAAGCTTTCTTT.

This chain joins TRBV23-1 and TRBJ1-4; D is undetermined. TRBV23-1 is given ORF status, its function remaining uncertain. The germline V and J ends were trimmed by 3 bases and 0 bases, with 14 bases remaining between them. The CDR3 runs to 17 residues. For the CDR3, the DNA is TGCGCCAGCAGTCATCTTTCGGCGCAGGCAACTAATGAAAAACTGTTTTTT. Its protein product is CASSHLSAQATNEKLFF.

This clone was seen a handful of times. V gene TRBV19 combines with J gene TRBJ2-1; no firm D call. The V end was cut by 4 bases, the J end by 0 bases, with 13 bases between. Germline V gene data show CDR1 as LNHDA and CDR2 as SQIVND (reference sequence). This CDR3 is built from 16 residues. In DNA, the CDR3 is TGTGCCAGTAGTAAAAGGCCGGAGAGCTCCTACAATGAGCAGTTCTTC. Residues: CASSKRPESSYNEQFF.